These 30 T cell receptor beta chains came from one sample sequenced in a study of persistence of HIV-infected CD4 T cells. The libraries were made with immunoSEQ version 4 in survey mode. Data came from immunoSEQ multiplex PCR; TCRdb stores just in-frame clones and leaves some out. The sample lists over 35,000 clones, approximately 91% occurring once. Anti-CD3/anti-CD28 beads served as a nonspecific positive control stimulus. Sorting selected CD4+ T cells upregulating both CD40 ligand and CD69. Their antigen targets remain unknown. The sequencing here drew on CD4+ T cells sorted from PBMCs after roughly 17-hour stimulation, taken from a patient who received antiretroviral therapy. Receptor source: an adult man with HIV who was CMV-seropositive.

The table lists this clone with a few counts. The chain carries TRBV7-3 and TRBJ2-3; D assignment may be TRBD1 or TRBD2 (6 bases each). This CDR3 has 16 residues. Germline V lookup: CDR1 SGHTA, CDR2 FQGTGA. Trimming removed 3 bases at V and 1 base at J, with 14 bases between. The CDR3 protein is CASSLGGPWRTDTQYF. The CDR3 DNA follows: TGTGCCAGCAGCTTGGGGGGCCCCTGGCGCACAGATACGCAGTATTTT.

The rearrangement uses TRBV5-4 and TRBJ1-3, with D unclear. The ends were cut back, 0 bases at V and 2 bases at J, with 9 bases in the middle. The CDR3 totals 15 residues. CDR1 is SGHNT and CDR2 is YYREEE in the germline V gene (reference sequence). The CDR3 reads CASSLDSRTGNTIYF. The CDR3 nucleotides are TGTGCCAGCAGCTTGGATTCCAGAACTGGAAACACCATATATTTT.

In this sample, this clone turned up once. The V call is TRBV24-1, the J call TRBJ2-3; no clear D. Trimming shortened V by 3 bases and J by 2 bases, and 8 bases separated the two germline ends. The CDR3 is 14 residues long. In germline, CDR1 is KGHDR, CDR2 SFDVKD. The CDR3 reads CATSDPGATDTQYF. CDR3 sequence (DNA): TGTGCCACCAGTGATCCCGGTGCCACAGATACGCAGTATTTT.

The gene calls are TRBV6-5 and TRBJ2-6, with D possibly being TRBD2 (5 bases). CDR1 is MNHEY, CDR2 SVGAGI, per germline. The CDR3 covers 13 residues. V was pared by 10 bases and J by 2 bases, with 9 bases between. CDR3 sequence reads: CANGKAGANVLTF. The CDR3 region has the DNA TGTGCCAACGGGAAGGCTGGGGCCAACGTCCTGACTTTC.

The J gene is TRBJ1-2, the V gene TRBV30; TRBD1 matches 9 bases. The CDR3 contains 13 residues. Trimming took 4 bases from V and 7 from J; bases not matched to a gene: 7. Germline V gives CDR1 GTSNPN, CDR2 SVGIG (reference sequence). The CDR3 is CAWTMDRGAGYTF. As DNA, the CDR3 is TGTGCCTGGACTATGGACAGGGGAGCTGGCTACACCTTC.

The chain recombines TRBV7-3 with TRBJ2-1; a possible D gene is TRBD2 (5 bases). CDR1 is SGHTA, CDR2 FQGTGA, per germline. The length of the CDR3 is 14 residues. Trimming took 5 bases from V and 6 from J, leaving 14 bases between them. CDR3 loop: CASSPNSEANEQFF. CDR3 DNA sequence: TGTGCCAGCAGCCCAAACTCGGAGGCCAATGAGCAGTTCTTC.

The gene calls are TRBV7-9 and TRBJ1-5; the D is unclear. V was cut by 1 base and J by 5 bases, with 6 bases left in between. The CDR3 runs to 13 residues. Germline assignment: CDR1 SEHNR and CDR2 FQNEAQ (reference sequence). CDR3 DNA: TGTGCCAGCAGCTTAGATATGGATCAGCCCCAGCATTTT. Amino acids: CASSLDMDQPQHF.

The chain uses TRBV19 and TRBJ2-2; D is tentatively TRBD1 or TRBD2 (5 bases each). CDR1 and CDR2 (germline): LNHDA, SQIVND (reference sequence). Trimming took off 7 bases at V and 3 bases at J, with 12 bases between the two ends. This CDR3 is 14 amino acids long. CDR3 amino acids: CASILGAHTGELFF. In DNA, the CDR3 is TGTGCCAGTATACTAGGGGCGCACACCGGGGAGCTGTTTTTT.

This clone was picked up a small number of times. J is TRBJ2-1 and V is TRBV6-5, with 9 bases that match TRBD2. J lost 4 bases, V lost 9 bases, and 4 bases had no gene match. Germline V gene data show CDR1 as MNHEY and CDR2 as SVGAGI. The CDR3 length is 13 residues. The CDR3 spells CASLAGKYNEQFF. Here the CDR3 DNA reads TGTGCCAGTCTAGCGGGGAAGTACAATGAGCAGTTCTTC.

The chain combines TRBV2 with TRBJ1-2, with TRBD1 identical over 8 bases. The length of the CDR3 is 15 residues. Germline V gene lookup returns CDR1 SNHLY and CDR2 FYNNEI. J lost 4 bases, V lost 5 bases, and 9 bases had no gene match. DNA of the CDR3: TGTGCCAGCAGTCGGGACAGGAGCGTTGTCTATGGCTACACCTTC. The encoded protein is CASSRDRSVVYGYTF.

Written as DNA, the CDR3 is TGTGCCAGCAGTTTAACAGGGCTCTACGAGCAGTACTTC. Amino acid sequence: CASSLTGLYEQYF. The chain uses TRBV28 and TRBJ2-7; possibly TRBD1 for D (6 bases). The CDR3 runs to 13 residues. The ends were cut back, 2 bases at V and 3 bases at J, with 8 bases in the middle. Germline loops: CDR1 MDHEN, CDR2 SYDVKM.

The chain has TRBV7-8 and TRBJ2-5, with unresolved D. CDR3 size: 11 residues. The ends were cut back, 5 bases at V and 3 bases at J, with 4 bases in the middle. From germline, CDR1 is SGHVS and CDR2 FQNEAQ. This chain's CDR3 is CASSHKETQYF. The CDR3 DNA reads TGTGCCAGCAGCCATAAAGAGACCCAGTACTTC.

The V gene is TRBV19, the J gene TRBJ1-6, with 9 nucleotides matching TRBD1. The germline V gene encodes CDR1 LNHDA and CDR2 SQIVND (reference sequence). Trimming cost V 3 bases and J 7 bases; bases outside gene matches: 7. The CDR3 is made up of 16 amino acids. The chain's CDR3 is CASSIKSTGGNSPLHF. The DNA for the CDR3 is TGTGCCAGTAGTATCAAGTCTACAGGGGGCAATTCACCCCTCCACTTT.

This clone was seen only once. The CDR3 DNA follows: TGTGCCAGCAGCTTGGATTTAGGGACGCGTAATGAGCAGTTCTTC. Translating gives CASSLDLGTRNEQFF. This chain uses TRBV5-4 with TRBJ2-1, with D possibly called TRBD1 or TRBD2 (5 bases each). Trimming took off 0 bases at V and 7 bases at J, with 14 bases between the two ends. The CDR3 runs 15 residues. Germline V CDR1 and CDR2: SGHNT, YYREEE (reference sequence).

V is TRBV19 and J is TRBJ1-5, with no clear D. Trimming shortened V by 3 bases and J by 5 bases, and 5 bases separated the two germline ends. The CDR3 is 12 amino acids. Germline V gives CDR1 LNHDA, CDR2 SQIVND (reference sequence). This CDR3 reads CASSIMDQPQHF. CDR3 in DNA: TGTGCCAGTAGTATTATGGATCAGCCCCAGCATTTT.

The rearrangement joins TRBV7-2 to TRBJ2-3; D may be TRBD1 or TRBD2 (5 bases each). Trimming stripped 0 bases from V and 7 bases from J, with 14 bases between. The germline CDR1 and CDR2 sequences are SGHTA and FQGNSA. The CDR3 consists of 15 residues. CDR3 protein: CASSLAGEGINTQYF. The CDR3 DNA sequence: TGTGCCAGCAGCTTAGCTGGTGAGGGGATCAATACGCAGTATTTT.

This chain links TRBV5-1 with TRBJ2-1; 10 nucleotides match TRBD1. V shed 4 bases, J shed 4 bases, and the junction held 8 bases outside the gene matches. CDR3 length: 16 residues. Germline V gene lookup returns CDR1 SGHRS and CDR2 YFSETQ. CDR3 sequence reads: CASSAGTGVPYNEQFF. Here the CDR3 DNA reads TGCGCCAGCAGCGCCGGGACAGGGGTACCTTACAATGAGCAGTTCTTC. Full variable domain (outside the CDR3, taken from reference TRBV5-1 and TRBJ2-1): KAGVTQTPRYLIKTRGQQVTLSCSPISGHRSVSWYQQTPGQGLQFLFEYFSETQRNKGNFPGRFSGRQFSNSRSEMNVSTLELGDSALYLCASSAGTGVPYNEQFFGPGTRLTVL.

The CDR3: CASSLGLRYNEQFF. DNA of the CDR3: TGTGCCAGCTCACTAGGTTTACGGTACAATGAGCAGTTCTTC. The gene calls are TRBV18 and TRBJ2-1; D not certain. Germline-derived CDR1 and CDR2 are KGHSH and LQKENI. The V end lost 4 bases, the J end lost 4 bases, and 11 bases lay between the germline ends. This CDR3 has 14 amino acids.

This sequence joins TRBV28 and TRBJ2-5; D may be TRBD1 or TRBD2 (5 bases each). Trimming left V 1 base short and J 3 bases short, with 12 bases between. The CDR3 runs to 15 residues. Germline CDR1 reads MDHEN; CDR2 reads SYDVKM. The CDR3 nucleotides read TGTGCCAGCAGTTTATCCGGGACCCAGGAAGAGACCCAGTACTTC. This encodes CASSLSGTQEETQYF.

J is TRBJ2-3 and V is TRBV18, with TRBD2 identical over 12 bases. V shed 1 base, J shed 6 bases, and the junction held 11 bases outside the gene matches. The CDR3 is 18 residues long. The V gene's germline CDR1 is KGHSH and CDR2 LQKENI. Here the CDR3 reads CASSPLPTSGGLSDTQYF. CDR3 nucleotide sequence: TGTGCCAGCTCACCACTCCCTACTAGCGGGGGGTTGTCGGATACGCAGTATTTT.

The chain employs TRBV7-3 and TRBJ2-1; D is undetermined. The CDR3 covers 13 residues. From germline, CDR1 is SGHTA and CDR2 FQGTGA. The germline V and J ends were trimmed by 0 bases and 5 bases, with 5 bases remaining between them. In DNA form, the CDR3 reads TGTGCCAGCAGCTTAACGTTGGACAATGAGCAGTTCTTC. Translating it yields CASSLTLDNEQFF.

The gene calls are TRBV24-1 and TRBJ2-1; perhaps D is TRBD1 or TRBD2 (5 bases each). From germline, CDR1 is KGHDR and CDR2 SFDVKD. Between the trimmed V and J ends, which lost 2 bases and 4 bases, there was a span of 14 bases. The CDR3 contains 16 residues. The CDR3 DNA reads as TGTGCCACCAGTGATTCTCCCCGGGGCCTTTACAATGAGCAGTTCTTC. It codes for CATSDSPRGLYNEQFF.

The genes are TRBV5-1 and TRBJ1-6; D call uncertain. Germline loops: CDR1 SGHRS, CDR2 YFSETQ. Trimming left V 3 bases short and J 7 bases short, with 11 bases between. The CDR3 has 14 amino acids. CDR3 DNA sequence: TGCGCCAGCAGCTACGGACGGGAAAATTCACCCCTCCACTTT. It translates to CASSYGRENSPLHF.

A few counts support this clone. The chain recombines TRBV5-3 with TRBJ1-6; D unresolved. TRBV5-3 falls under the ORF class, with uncertain function. The CDR3 has 10 amino acids. V was trimmed by 4 bases and J by 11 bases, leaving 4 bases between them. CDR3 sequence reads: CARSSPPLHF. In DNA, the CDR3 is TGTGCCAGAAGCAGCCCACCCCTCCACTTT.

J is TRBJ2-1 and V is TRBV18, with 16 positions matching TRBD2. This CDR3 contains 20 residues. V shed 5 bases and J 1 base; nucleotides not matched to a gene: 11. Germline V gene data show CDR1 as KGHSH and CDR2 as LQKENI. CDR3 DNA sequence: TGTGCCAGCTCATCCCGGGGACTAGCGGGGGGGCCGGGATCCTACAATGAGCAGTTCTTC. This sequence encodes CASSSRGLAGGPGSYNEQFF.

This chain connects TRBV7-2 to TRBJ2-1; TRBD1 might be the D (5 bases). Trimming left V 4 bases short and J 8 bases short, with 12 bases between. The germline V gene encodes CDR1 SGHTA and CDR2 FQGNSA. The CDR3 is 13 residues long. This CDR3 reads CASSSTVGDEQFF. In nucleotides, the CDR3 is TGTGCCAGCAGCTCGACCGTAGGGGATGAGCAGTTCTTC.

The V and J genes are TRBV7-2 and TRBJ2-1, with 7 positions matching TRBD1. The length of the CDR3 is 15 residues. V was pared by 5 bases and J by 4 bases, with 8 bases of the junction left unmatched. Per germline, CDR1 SGHTA and CDR2 FQGNSA. The CDR3 sequence is CASSAGGQDYNEQFF. The CDR3 DNA follows: TGTGCCAGCAGCGCCGGCGGACAGGATTACAATGAGCAGTTCTTC.

The V call is TRBV7-3, the J call TRBJ2-7, with 10 bases fitting TRBD2. The germline CDR1 and CDR2 sequences are SGHTA and FQGTGA. The CDR3 is 15 residues long. Trimming at V came to 1 base and at J to 0 bases, leaving 0 bases not matched to a gene. CDR3: CASSLIAGGSYEQYF. For the CDR3, the DNA is TGTGCCAGCAGCTTAATAGCGGGGGGCTCCTACGAGCAGTACTTC.

The chain recombines TRBV19 with TRBJ1-2; D is possibly TRBD1 (5 bases). V was cut by 3 bases and J by 4 bases, with 15 bases left in between. CDR1 and CDR2 (germline): LNHDA, SQIVND (reference sequence). The CDR3 totals 15 residues. The CDR3 DNA reads TGTGCCAGTAGTATCCCTCCGACAGCAGGCTATGGCTACACCTTC. Its protein is CASSIPPTAGYGYTF.

V is TRBV3-1 (or the pseudogene TRBV3-2) and J is TRBJ1-6, with D hard to call. From germline, CDR1 is LGHDT and CDR2 YNNKEL (reference sequence). This CDR3 is built from 15 residues. V dropped 2 bases and J dropped 1 base, with 6 bases sitting between them. As DNA, the CDR3 is TGTGCCAGCAGCCAAAAGGGATCCTATAATTCACCCCTCCACTTT. This translates into CASSQKGSYNSPLHF.